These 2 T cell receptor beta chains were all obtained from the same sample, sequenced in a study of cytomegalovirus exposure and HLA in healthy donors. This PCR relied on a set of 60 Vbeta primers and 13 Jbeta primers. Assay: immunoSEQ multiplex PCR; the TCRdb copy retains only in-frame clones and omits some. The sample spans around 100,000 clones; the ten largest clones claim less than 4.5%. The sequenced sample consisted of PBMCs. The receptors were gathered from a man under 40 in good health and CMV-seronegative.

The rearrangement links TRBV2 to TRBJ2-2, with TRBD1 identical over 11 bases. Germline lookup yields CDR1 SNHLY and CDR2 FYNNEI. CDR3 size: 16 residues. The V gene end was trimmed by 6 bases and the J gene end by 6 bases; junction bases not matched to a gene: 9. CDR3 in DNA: TGTGCCAGCAGCGGCGGACAGGGGGCGCAGGCCGGGGAGCTGTTTTTT. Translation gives CASSGGQGAQAGELFF.

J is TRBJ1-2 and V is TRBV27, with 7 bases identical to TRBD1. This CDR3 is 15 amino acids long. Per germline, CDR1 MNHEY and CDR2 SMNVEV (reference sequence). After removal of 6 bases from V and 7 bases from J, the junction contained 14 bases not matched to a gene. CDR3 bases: TGTGCCAGCAGCTTCCTCGAGGGGGCTAGGATTGGCTACACCTTC. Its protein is CASSFLEGARIGYTF.